The 20 T cell receptor beta chains in this list originate from one sample, sequenced in a study of T cell clonality in common variable immunodeficiency (dated by TCRdb to 2013 to 2016). Library preparation used the immunoSEQ multiplex PCR assay. TCRdb's version of the immuneACCESS table is confined to in-frame rearrangements and falls short of the full clone set. An unresolved V gene accounts for under half of the shortfall where checked; the remainder is of unknown origin. The table notes fewer than 75,000 clones here, none of them singletons. Approximately 1.5% of the sample is in the top ten clones. The sample taken for sequencing was peripheral blood mononuclear cells. The receptors originated from a person aged 18 to 70 in good health.

There are many counts of this clone. Read coverage stops 3 residues before the CDR3 terminus; the germline J gene supplies the remainder. The chain has TRBV19 and TRBJ1-1; no clear D. V shed 9 bases and J shed 5 bases, with 16 bases lying between them. Per germline, CDR1 LNHDA and CDR2 SQIVND (reference sequence). The CDR3 is 13 residues long. CDR3: CARGLRRRTEAFF. CDR3 DNA (partial): TGTGCCAGGGGCCTCAGACGGAGGACTGAA.

This clone showed up many times. The read terminates 3 residues ahead of where the CDR3 ends, so the germline J gene completes it. This chain joins TRBV10-3 and TRBJ2-1; 15 bases agree with TRBD2. Unmatched junction bases numbered 5, after V lost 2 bases and J lost 9 bases. This CDR3 comprises 16 residues. Germline loops: CDR1 ENHRY, CDR2 SYGVKD. CDR3 in amino acids: CAISEPGLAGGGEQFF. CDR3 bases read: TGTGCCATCAGTGAGCCTGGACTAGCGGGGGGGGGTGAG.

This clone was found many times. Incomplete CDR3 DNA: TGTGCCAGCAGTTTATCTATTCTCCGGGAGGGGAATGAG. Translating gives CASSLSILREGNE. The full CDR3 sequence reads CASSLSILREGNEQFF. This chain uses TRBV2 with TRBJ2-1; TRBD2 agrees at 8 bases. The missing CDR3 end, 3 residues past where the read stops, is filled in from the germline J gene. This CDR3 has 16 amino acids. V lost 5 bases and J lost 7; bases outside the gene matches: 13. From germline, CDR1 is SNHLY and CDR2 FYNNEI.

Concerning this clone itself: The sequenced fragment ends 3 residues before the CDR3 boundary, so the rest is inferred from the germline J gene. The genes are TRBV5-6 and TRBJ1-5; a weak D match, TRBD1 (6 bases). Trimming took 0 bases from V and 9 from J, leaving 13 bases between them. The CDR3 extends over 14 amino acids. CDR1 and CDR2 from the germline V gene are SGHDT and YYEEEE. The part of the CDR3 DNA that was read is TGTGCCAGCAGCTTGGCCGGGGGGGCCGGGCCC. It translates to CASSLAGGAGP. The full-length CDR3 reads as CASSLAGGAGPQHF.

This clone showed up many times. The CDR3 reads CASSEVAGNADTQYF. Partial CDR3 DNA: TGCGCCAGCAGTGAGGTAGCGGGAAACGCAGATACG. J is TRBJ2-3 and V is TRBV10-1; TRBD2 aligns across 8 bases. The read stops 3 residues short of the end of the CDR3; the missing end is completed from the germline J gene. Germline V gene data show CDR1 as WNHNN and CDR2 as SYGVQD (reference sequence). This CDR3 comprises 15 residues. The ends lost 2 bases at V and 4 bases at J; junction bases unmatched: 5.

This clone showed up many times. The read falls 3 residues short of the CDR3 end, and the missing part is taken from the germline J gene. The rearrangement joins TRBV13 to TRBJ2-3; the D gene is possibly TRBD1 (5 bases). Deletions cut 4 bases from V and 2 bases from J, with 10 bases between. The CDR3 sequence is 14 residues long. The germline gives CDR1 PRHDT, CDR2 FYEKMQ (reference sequence). CDR3 region: CASSSLTVTDTQYF. The covered CDR3 bases are TGTGCCAGCAGCTCGTTGACAGTCACAGATACG. Together with reference TRBV13 and TRBJ2-3, the CDR3 gives the full variable domain: AAGVIQSPRHLIKEKRETATLKCYPIPRHDTVYWYQQGPGQDPQFLISFYEKMQSDKGSIPDRFSAQQFSDYHSELNMSSLELGDSALYFCASSSLTVTDTQYFGPGTRLTVL.

At least ten counts were recorded for this clone. The read gets to within 3 residues of the CDR3 end, and the germline J gene fills in the rest. The rearrangement uses TRBV18 and TRBJ1-2; 7 bases line up with TRBD1. The J segment lost 4 bases and the V segment lost 0 bases, leaving 8 bases of the junction unmatched. Germline assignment: CDR1 KGHSH and CDR2 LQKENI. The length of the CDR3 is 16 residues. The DNA read from the CDR3 is TGTGCCAGCTCACCACCCTCGACAGGGAGTGGCTATGGC. This gives the protein CASSPPSTGSGYG. In full, the CDR3 is CASSPPSTGSGYGYTF.

This clone was recorded many times. The read terminates 3 residues ahead of where the CDR3 ends, so the germline J gene completes it. The chain combines TRBV4-2 with TRBJ2-2; 9 bases fit TRBD1. Per germline, CDR1 LGHNA and CDR2 YNFKEQ. This CDR3 is built from 15 residues. With 6 bases clipped from V and 2 bases from J, the junction kept 4 bases outside the gene matches. The part of the CDR3 DNA that was read is TGTGCCAGCAGGCGGGACAGGGTTAACACCGGGGAG. This gives the protein CASRRDRVNTGE. The whole CDR3 sequence reads CASRRDRVNTGELFF.

This clone has ten or more counts. From the germline J gene comes the end of the CDR3, since the read stops 3 residues before it. This sequence joins TRBV19 and TRBJ1-1, with a possible D match to TRBD1 (6 bases). Germline lookup yields CDR1 LNHDA and CDR2 SQIVND (reference sequence). The V end was cut by 3 bases, the J end by 0 bases, with 8 bases between. This CDR3 has 14 residues. The sequenced CDR3 bases are TGTGCCAGTAGTATTTGGACAGTGAACACTGAA. It is translated as CASSIWTVNTE. The whole CDR3 region reads CASSIWTVNTEAFF.

This clone occurred many times. With the read ending 3 residues before the CDR3 end, the germline J gene is used to fill in that end. This chain joins TRBV29-1 and TRBJ1-1, with TRBD1 as a possible D gene (6 bases). V was clipped by 6 bases and J by 4 bases, with 15 bases between them. The CDR3 has 13 residues. Germline V gene sequence: CDR1 SQVTM, CDR2 ANQGSEA. The CDR3 DNA, read in part, is TGCAGCGTCTTCAGGGGTGGGGGCACTGAA. Amino acid sequence: CSVFRGGGTE. The whole CDR3 is CSVFRGGGTEAFF.

This clone was seen at least ten times. From the germline J gene comes the end of the CDR3, since the read stops 3 residues before it. The chain couples TRBV20-1 to TRBJ1-1, with a possible D match to TRBD1 (5 bases). Germline loops: CDR1 DFQATT, CDR2 SNEGSKA (reference sequence). Trimming left V 6 bases short and J 1 base short, with 9 bases between. The CDR3 is 12 amino acids. The CDR3 region is CSAAGWNTEAFF. The covered CDR3 bases are TGCAGTGCGGCAGGGTGGAACACTGAA.

This clone was seen at least ten times. The missing CDR3 end, 3 residues past where the read stops, is filled in from the germline J gene. The chain uses TRBV2 and TRBJ1-2; the match to TRBD1 covers 7 bases. There are 15 residues in the CDR3. V was pared by 1 base and J by 2 bases, with 4 bases of the junction left unmatched. Germline V lookup: CDR1 SNHLY, CDR2 FYNNEI. CDR3: CASSEGQGKNYGYTF. The sequenced part of the CDR3 DNA is TGTGCCAGCAGTGAAGGACAGGGAAAGAACTATGGC.

This clone was seen ten or more times. The read terminates 3 residues before the CDR3 end, so the remaining end is supplied by the germline J gene. The chain is built from TRBV20-1 and TRBJ2-1, with 8 positions matching TRBD1. Germline V gene sequence: CDR1 DFQATT, CDR2 SNEGSKA (reference sequence). The CDR3 sequence is 13 residues long. Losses at the gene ends were 5 bases for V and 5 bases for J; bases not matched to a gene: 5. The CDR3 sequence is CSAPGTGHNEQFF. The CDR3 bases that were read are TGCAGTGCTCCAGGGACAGGCCACAATGAG.

This clone was recorded many times. The CDR3 is cut off 3 residues early in the read; its end comes from the germline J gene. The V call is TRBV5-4, the J call TRBJ2-2, with 12 bases matching TRBD2. This CDR3 contains 16 residues. Trimming removed 7 bases from V and 4 bases from J; junction bases left unmatched: 8. The germline V gene has CDR1 SGHNT and CDR2 YYREEE (reference sequence). The CDR3 bases that were read are TGTGCCAGCGGCAGGGCTAGCGGGGGGGCCACCGGGGAG. Protein sequence: CASGRASGGATGE. From start to end, the CDR3 is CASGRASGGATGELFF.

This clone was recorded many times. With the read ending 3 residues before the CDR3 end, the germline J gene is used to fill in that end. This chain joins TRBV28 and TRBJ1-4; 9 bases agree with TRBD1. Per germline, CDR1 MDHEN and CDR2 SYDVKM. Germline trimming cut 6 bases from V and 3 bases from J; bases unmatched to any gene: 2. The CDR3 loop spans 14 amino acids. The CDR3 here is CASRDRGPNEKLFF. The covered CDR3 bases are TGTGCCAGCAGGGACAGGGGACCTAATGAAAAA.

The sample holds many counts of this clone. The read ends 3 residues before the CDR3 terminus; that terminus is restored from the germline J gene. The chain carries TRBV5-4 and TRBJ1-1; 7 positions match TRBD1. The CDR3 consists of 13 residues. Germline CDR1 reads SGHNT; CDR2 reads YYREEE (reference sequence). V was pared by 6 bases and J by 1 base, with 3 bases of the junction left unmatched. This CDR3 reads CASNRDRNTEAFF. Partial CDR3 DNA: TGTGCCAGCAACAGGGACAGGAACACTGAA.

There are many counts of this clone. The read ends 3 residues shy of where the CDR3 ends; the end is completed using the germline J gene. The chain combines TRBV7-3 with TRBJ2-1, with 8 bases lining up with TRBD1. V lost 5 bases to trimming and J lost 1 base; unmatched junction nucleotides: 4. Germline CDR1 SGHTA, CDR2 FQGTGA. The CDR3 runs to 15 residues. Incomplete CDR3 DNA: TGTGCCAGCAGCCCAGACAGGGGATCCTACAATGAG. Translated: CASSPDRGSYNE. The whole CDR3 protein reads CASSPDRGSYNEQFF.

This clone was counted ten times or more. Coverage ceases 3 residues before the CDR3 finishes, and the germline J gene fills in the end. This sequence joins TRBV20-1 and TRBJ2-3; perhaps TRBD2 as D (6 bases). The CDR3 loop spans 15 amino acids. V dropped 3 bases and J dropped 0 bases, with 13 bases sitting between them. From germline, CDR1 is DFQATT and CDR2 SNEGSKA (reference sequence). The sequenced part of the CDR3 DNA is TGCAGTGCTAGCAAGCGGGTATCTAGCACAGATACG. As protein: CSASKRVSSTDT. In full, the CDR3 reads CSASKRVSSTDTQYF.

This clone has at least ten counts. The CDR3 is cut off 3 residues early in the read; its end comes from the germline J gene. The chain has TRBV20-1 and TRBJ2-1; 11 nucleotides line up with TRBD2. V lost 0 bases and J lost 2; bases outside the gene matches: 6. Germline-derived CDR1 and CDR2 are DFQATT and SNEGSKA (reference sequence). The CDR3 runs 17 residues. CDR3 region: CSARDGGSGRAYNEQFF. The sequenced part of the CDR3 DNA is TGCAGTGCTAGAGATGGTGGTAGCGGGAGGGCCTACAATGAG.

This clone was seen repeatedly, ten times or more. The read ends 3 residues early relative to the CDR3; the germline J gene fills the gap. This rearrangement joins TRBV19 to TRBJ1-1, with 7 bases that match TRBD1. CDR3 size: 16 residues. V shed 3 bases, J shed 4 bases, and the junction held 11 bases outside the gene matches. Germline V gene sequence: CDR1 LNHDA, CDR2 SQIVND (reference sequence). The part of the CDR3 DNA that was read is TGTGCCAGTAGTATTAGAGGGGGCGACGGGGGCACTGAA. It is translated as CASSIRGGDGGTE. The complete CDR3 protein is CASSIRGGDGGTEAFF.